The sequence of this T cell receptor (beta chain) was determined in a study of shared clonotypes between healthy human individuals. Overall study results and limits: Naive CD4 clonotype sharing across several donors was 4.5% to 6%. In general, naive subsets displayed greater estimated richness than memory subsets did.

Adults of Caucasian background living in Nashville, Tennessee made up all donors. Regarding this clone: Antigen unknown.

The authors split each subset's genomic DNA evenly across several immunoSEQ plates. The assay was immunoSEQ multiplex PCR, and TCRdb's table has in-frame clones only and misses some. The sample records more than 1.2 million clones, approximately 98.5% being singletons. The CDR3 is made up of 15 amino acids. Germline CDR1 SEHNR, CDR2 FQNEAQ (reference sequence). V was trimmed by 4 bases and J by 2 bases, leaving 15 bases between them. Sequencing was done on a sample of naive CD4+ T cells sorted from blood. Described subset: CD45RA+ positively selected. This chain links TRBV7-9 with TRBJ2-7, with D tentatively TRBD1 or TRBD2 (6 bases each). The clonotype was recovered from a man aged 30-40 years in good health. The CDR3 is CASSSQGGDTYEQYF. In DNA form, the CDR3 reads TGTGCCAGCAGCTCACAGGGCGGGGACACCTACGAGCAGTACTTC.